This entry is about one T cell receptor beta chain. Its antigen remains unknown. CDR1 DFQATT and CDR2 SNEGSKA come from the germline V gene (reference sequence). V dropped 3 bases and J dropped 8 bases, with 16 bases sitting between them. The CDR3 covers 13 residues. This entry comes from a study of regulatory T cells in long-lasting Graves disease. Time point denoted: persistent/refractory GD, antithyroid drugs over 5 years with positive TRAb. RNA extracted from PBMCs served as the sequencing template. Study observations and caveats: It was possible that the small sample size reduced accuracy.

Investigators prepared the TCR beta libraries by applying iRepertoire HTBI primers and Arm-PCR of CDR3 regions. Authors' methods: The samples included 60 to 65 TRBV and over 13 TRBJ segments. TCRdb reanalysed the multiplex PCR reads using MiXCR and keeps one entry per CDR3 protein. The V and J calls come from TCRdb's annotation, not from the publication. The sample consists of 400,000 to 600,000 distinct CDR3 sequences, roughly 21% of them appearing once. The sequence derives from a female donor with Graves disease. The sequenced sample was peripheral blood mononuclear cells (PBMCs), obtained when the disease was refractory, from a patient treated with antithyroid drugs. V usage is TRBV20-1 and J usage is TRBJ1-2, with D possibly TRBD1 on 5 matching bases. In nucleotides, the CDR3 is TGCAGTGCTAGCCAGGGACTCTTCTTGGGCTACACCTTC. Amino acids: CSASQGLFLGYTF.